This is a list of T cell receptor beta chains from one sample in a study of radiation and T cells in renal cell carcinoma. The protocol was immunoSEQ multiplex PCR, while the TCRdb copy is restricted to in-frame clones and leaves out a portion. The table lists around 100,000 clones, approximately 82% of them singletons. Here the sequenced sample was blood, taken from a patient whose treatment included radiotherapy and nephrectomy. These receptors all come from a man in his sixties with renal cell carcinoma. Both conserved end residues are part of each CDR3. The order of the fields is V gene, J gene, D gene, clone size, CDR3 DNA, CDR3 protein. D genes are given only for firm matches. Where a row states a size, it is once, few, many or the class of an expanded clone; other rows omit it.

V gene: TRBV11-2
J gene: TRBJ2-7
D gene: TRBD2
clone size: -
CDR3 DNA: TGTGCCAGCAGACAAACTAGCGGGAGGAGCTACGAGCAGTACTTC
CDR3 protein: CASRQTSGRSYEQYF

V gene: TRBV5-6
J gene: TRBJ2-1
D gene: TRBD1
clone size: -
CDR3 DNA: TGTGCCAGCAGCCTGCCCGGGACAGGGGGGCAGTTCTTC
CDR3 protein: CASSLPGTGGQFF

V gene: TRBV27
J gene: TRBJ2-7
D gene: -
clone size: -
CDR3 DNA: TGTGCCAGCAGTCCAGGGACCATCTACGAGCAGTACTTC
CDR3 protein: CASSPGTIYEQYF

V gene: TRBV5-1
J gene: TRBJ1-1
D gene: -
clone size: -
CDR3 DNA: TGCGCCAGCAGCTTAGAGGGGACCCAGACTGAAGCTTTCTTT
CDR3 protein: CASSLEGTQTEAFF

V gene: TRBV10-1
J gene: TRBJ2-1
D gene: TRBD1
clone size: -
CDR3 DNA: TGCGCCACCTCGCCCGGGACAGGGGGTCGCGGGGCCTCCTACAATGAGCAGTTCTTC
CDR3 protein: CATSPGTGGRGASYNEQFF

V gene: TRBV28
J gene: TRBJ1-1
D gene: -
clone size: -
CDR3 DNA: TGTGCCAGCAGTTTATATCCGTCGAACACTGAAGCTTTCTTT
CDR3 protein: CASSLYPSNTEAFF

V gene: TRBV10-3
J gene: TRBJ2-7
D gene: -
clone size: -
CDR3 DNA: TGTGCCATCAGTGATTCCAGGGCCAAGGAAGAGCAGTACTTC
CDR3 protein: CAISDSRAKEEQYF

V gene: TRBV10-3
J gene: TRBJ2-3
D gene: TRBD1
clone size: -
CDR3 DNA: TGTGCCATCAGTCCGGGACAGAGCACAGATACGCAGTATTTT
CDR3 protein: CAISPGQSTDTQYF

V gene: TRBV6-1
J gene: TRBJ1-5
D gene: -
clone size: -
CDR3 DNA: TGTGCCAGCAGTGAACAGCCCGGGGCCAATCAGCCCCAGCATTTT
CDR3 protein: CASSEQPGANQPQHF

V gene: TRBV2
J gene: TRBJ2-2
D gene: -
clone size: -
CDR3 DNA: TGTGCCAGCACCTACTTCGGACAGCATAGCACCGGGGAGCTGTTTTTT
CDR3 protein: CASTYFGQHSTGELFF

V gene: TRBV4-1
J gene: TRBJ2-1
D gene: -
clone size: -
CDR3 DNA: TGCGCCAGCAGTCTAGTCGGAAGCTCCTACAATGAGCAGTTCTTC
CDR3 protein: CASSLVGSSYNEQFF

V gene: TRBV7-6
J gene: TRBJ1-1
D gene: -
clone size: few
CDR3 DNA: TGTGCCAGCAGCTTAGCCCCAACCATCAACCCGTTCTTT
CDR3 protein: CASSLAPTINPFF

V gene: TRBV10-3
J gene: TRBJ2-7
D gene: -
clone size: -
CDR3 DNA: TGTGCCATCAGTGAAATGGGAGGCGAGCAGTACTTC
CDR3 protein: CAISEMGGEQYF

V gene: TRBV30
J gene: TRBJ1-4
D gene: -
clone size: once
CDR3 DNA: TGTGCCTGGAGAGTCAGGGGTCCCGGTTCGGCAACTAATGAAAAACTGTTTTTT
CDR3 protein: CAWRVRGPGSATNEKLFF

V gene: TRBV28
J gene: TRBJ2-1
D gene: TRBD2
clone size: -
CDR3 DNA: TGTGCCAGCAGTCTCCCTAGCGGGTACAATGAGCAGTTCTTC
CDR3 protein: CASSLPSGYNEQFF

V gene: TRBV11-2
J gene: TRBJ1-4
D gene: -
clone size: once
CDR3 DNA: TGTGCCAGCAGCTTAATCGGGAGGGATGAAAAACTGTTTTTT
CDR3 protein: CASSLIGRDEKLFF

V gene: TRBV6-1
J gene: TRBJ2-7
D gene: TRBD1
clone size: -
CDR3 DNA: TGTGCCAGCAGTATTCCGGGACAGGGCGAGCAGTACTTC
CDR3 protein: CASSIPGQGEQYF

V gene: TRBV7-2
J gene: TRBJ2-1
D gene: TRBD2
clone size: -
CDR3 DNA: TGTGCCAGCAGCTTAGCGCAAGGGACTAGCGTTTACAATGAGCAGTTCTTC
CDR3 protein: CASSLAQGTSVYNEQFF

V gene: TRBV7-9
J gene: TRBJ1-2
D gene: -
clone size: -
CDR3 DNA: TGTGCCAGCAGCTCAACGGGTACGGGGGCGGACTATGGCTACACCTTC
CDR3 protein: CASSSTGTGADYGYTF

V gene: TRBV5-1
J gene: TRBJ2-1
D gene: TRBD2
clone size: many
CDR3 DNA: TGCGCCAGCAGCTTGGTTGGTAGCGGGCTAATCAATGAGCAGTTCTTC
CDR3 protein: CASSLVGSGLINEQFF

V gene: TRBV7-3
J gene: TRBJ2-5
D gene: -
clone size: -
CDR3 DNA: TGTGCCAGCAGCTGGACCGCGGGGGAGACCCAGTACTTC
CDR3 protein: CASSWTAGETQYF

V gene: TRBV11-3
J gene: TRBJ2-5
D gene: -
clone size: -
CDR3 DNA: TGTGCCAGCAGCTTATCAGGATATCTTGGAGAGACCCAGTACTTC
CDR3 protein: CASSLSGYLGETQYF

V gene: TRBV5-1
J gene: TRBJ2-6
D gene: -
clone size: -
CDR3 DNA: TGCGCCAGCCGCGACACAGGAAGTGGGGCCAACGTCCTGACTTTC
CDR3 protein: CASRDTGSGANVLTF

V gene: TRBV6-1
J gene: TRBJ1-2
D gene: TRBD1
clone size: -
CDR3 DNA: TGTGCCAGCAGCCACCGGGACAGGTATGGCTACACCTTC
CDR3 protein: CASSHRDRYGYTF